The source of this T cell receptor (beta chain) is a study of blood T cell repertoires in COVID-19. Measured with immunoSEQ multiplex PCR; TCRdb has only the in-frame clones, and not every one. Of about 190,000 clones in the sample, roughly four fifths were seen once. The CDR3 runs to 11 residues. Germline V gene sequence: CDR1 LNHDA, CDR2 SQIVND (reference sequence). Between the trimmed V and J ends, which lost 5 bases and 10 bases, there was a span of 11 bases. The material sequenced was peripheral blood. This sequence originates from a woman in her thirties or forties with acute or convalescent COVID-19. The chain recombines TRBV19 with TRBJ1-1, with a tentative D call TRBD1 (6 bases). The CDR3 region is CASSLQGVAFF. CDR3 in DNA: TGTGCCAGTAGTTTACAGGGAGTAGCTTTCTTT.